The 32 T cell receptor beta chains in this list originate from one sample, sequenced in a study of cytomegalovirus exposure and HLA in healthy donors (dated by TCRdb to about 2017). Library generation was performed with the immunoSEQ multiplex PCR assay. The multiplex PCR relied on a mix of 60 forward primers for TCR Vbeta segments and 13 reverse primers for TCR Jbeta segments. The table was pulled from immuneACCESS by TCRdb, which kept in-frame rearrangements only. Such tables lose some clones; where checked, under half of the loss comes from unresolved V genes, and the rest has no known cause. Across this sample there are roughly 150,000 clones, with about two thirds seen only once. About 10% of the sample is taken by the ten largest. Sequencing used PBMCs. The source of these receptors is a man younger than 45 in good health and CMV-seropositive.

CDR3 nucleotide sequence: TGTGCCAGCATGACAGGGGGCGCGGGGACTGAAGCTTTCTTT. It yields the protein CASMTGGAGTEAFF. This rearrangement joins TRBV27 to TRBJ1-1, with 10 positions matching TRBD1. J was trimmed by 5 bases and V by 7 bases; bases with no gene match: 7. Germline CDR1 MNHEY, CDR2 SMNVEV (reference sequence). CDR3 size: 14 residues.

The V gene is TRBV27, the J gene TRBJ1-5, with D hard to call. The CDR3 length is 13 residues. From germline, CDR1 is MNHEY and CDR2 SMNVEV (reference sequence). With 3 bases removed from V and 3 bases from J, the gap between germline ends came to 6 bases. The CDR3: CASSFGYNQPQHF. CDR3 coding DNA: TGTGCCAGCAGTTTCGGGTACAATCAGCCCCAGCATTTT.

V is TRBV19 and J is TRBJ1-1; tentative D call: TRBD1 (6 bases). V lost 5 bases, J lost 0 bases, and 13 bases lay in between. Per the germline V gene, CDR1 is LNHDA and CDR2 is SQIVND (reference sequence). CDR3 length equals 15 residues. The CDR3 DNA reads as TGTGCCAGTAGTTTACAGGGTGGGATGAACACTGAAGCTTTCTTT. It translates to CASSLQGGMNTEAFF.

This chain uses TRBV7-2 with TRBJ2-4, with 10 bases lining up with TRBD1. V was clipped by 3 bases and J by 5 bases; unmatched bases: 7. There are 16 residues in the CDR3. Germline CDR1 SGHTA, CDR2 FQGNSA. CDR3 coding DNA: TGTGCCAGCAGCTTGACCGAGACAGGGGGCCAAAACATTCAGTACTTC. This encodes CASSLTETGGQNIQYF.

The chain links TRBV5-1 to TRBJ2-2; tentative D call: TRBD1 (6 bases). The CDR3 runs 17 residues. Trimming removed 4 bases from V and 1 base from J, with 17 bases in between. Germline loops: CDR1 SGHRS, CDR2 YFSETQ. CDR3 sequence: CASSASGTPKNTGELFF. In DNA, the CDR3 is TGCGCCAGCAGCGCTTCCGGGACACCGAAGAACACCGGGGAGCTGTTTTTT.

The chain uses TRBV28 and TRBJ2-5, with TRBD1 matching over 11 bases. The DNA end favors TRBJ2-7, so the J call may be wrong. The CDR3 runs to 15 residues. CDR1 is MDHEN, CDR2 SYDVKM, per germline. The CDR3 reads CASSLGTGGTYEQYF. CDR3 nucleotides: TGTGCCAGCAGTTTAGGGACAGGGGGGACCTACGAGCAGTACTTC.

This clone was seen a handful of times. The chain recombines TRBV18 with TRBJ2-1; 7 bases are a match to TRBD2. Trimming cost V 0 bases and J 2 bases; bases outside gene matches: 1. The CDR3 extends over 15 amino acids. Germline V gene sequence: CDR1 KGHSH, CDR2 LQKENI. Here the CDR3 reads CASSPPGLTYNEQFF. The CDR3 nucleotides read TGTGCCAGCTCACCACCGGGACTAACCTACAATGAGCAGTTCTTC.

The rearrangement links TRBV18 to TRBJ2-1, with 10 bases lining up with TRBD2. This CDR3 has 16 residues. Germline V gene lookup returns CDR1 KGHSH and CDR2 LQKENI. V shed 3 bases and J 8 bases; nucleotides not matched to a gene: 10. The CDR3 loop is CASSPPPSGRTDEQFF. For the CDR3, the DNA is TGTGCCAGCTCACCCCCCCCTAGCGGGAGAACGGATGAGCAGTTCTTC.

This clone has only a few counts. V is TRBV5-1 and J is TRBJ2-2; 7 bases match TRBD1. Germline lookup yields CDR1 SGHRS and CDR2 YFSETQ. The CDR3 covers 16 residues. The V segment lost 3 bases and the J segment 3 bases; nucleotides outside the gene matches: 8. CDR3 nucleotides: TGCGCCAGCAGCTCGCAGGGGGTTGCGTACACCGGGGAGCTGTTTTTT. Protein product: CASSSQGVAYTGELFF.

The J gene is TRBJ1-2, the V gene TRBV5-8; TRBD1 matches at 7 bases. Germline V lookup: CDR1 SGHTS, CDR2 YDEGEE. CDR3 length equals 14 residues. V trimming: 3 bases; J trimming: 8 bases; junction bases outside the gene matches: 10. The CDR3 DNA follows: TGTGCCAGCAGCTCCGGGACAGTCTATCTCGGCTACACCTTC. Its protein product is CASSSGTVYLGYTF.

This clone was counted a few times. This sequence joins TRBV5-4 and TRBJ2-1; TRBD2 matches at 7 bases. CDR1 SGHNT and CDR2 YYREEE come from the germline V gene (reference sequence). V trimming: 3 bases; J trimming: 0 bases; junction bases outside the gene matches: 3. The CDR3 spans 15 residues. As DNA, the CDR3 is TGTGCCAGCAGCTCCCAGCGGGACTCCTACAATGAGCAGTTCTTC. Translated, it gives CASSSQRDSYNEQFF. Filled out from reference TRBV5-4 and TRBJ2-1, the complete variable domain reads ETGVTQSPTHLIKTRGQQVTLRCSSQSGHNTVSWYQQALGQGPQFIFQYYREEENGRGNFPPRFSGLQFPNYSSELNVNALELDDSALYLCASSSQRDSYNEQFFGPGTRLTVL.

V and J are TRBV5-5 and TRBJ2-5; 10 nucleotides align to TRBD2. Germline CDR1 and CDR2: SGHKS and YYEKEE (reference sequence). The V segment lost 4 bases and the J segment 5 bases; nucleotides outside the gene matches: 5. CDR3 length: 14 amino acids. CDR3 sequence reads: CASSDPAGGETQYF. CDR3 bases: TGTGCCAGCAGCGACCCAGCGGGGGGGGAGACCCAGTACTTC.

The chain combines TRBV11-2 with TRBJ2-1, with 7 bases fitting TRBD2. CDR1 SGHAT and CDR2 FQNNGV come from the germline V gene. This CDR3 is built from 16 residues. With V trimmed by 0 bases and J by 8 bases, 10 bases remained unmatched. In nucleotides, the CDR3 is TGTGCCAGCAGCTTAGAAGTCAGCGGGATAGGACATGAGCAGTTCTTC. Protein product: CASSLEVSGIGHEQFF.

The chain links TRBV6-1 to TRBJ2-7; D is uncertain. CDR1 is MNHNS and CDR2 is SASEGT in the germline V gene. The CDR3 loop spans 11 amino acids. V lost 6 bases and J lost 3, with 6 bases in between. CDR3 bases: TGTGCCAGCAGATCTAACTACGAGCAGTACTTC. Protein sequence: CASRSNYEQYF.

The chain carries TRBV6-1 and TRBJ2-7; D unclear. Germline V gives CDR1 MNHNS, CDR2 SASEGT. V was trimmed by 8 bases and J by 2 bases, leaving 13 bases between them. The CDR3 is 13 amino acids. This CDR3 reads CASSRPNPYEQYF. In DNA, the CDR3 is TGTGCCAGCTCTAGACCAAATCCCTACGAGCAGTACTTC.

The gene calls are TRBV10-3 and TRBJ1-2; no clear D. V gave up 3 bases and J gave up 5 bases, with 13 bases separating them. Germline CDR1 ENHRY, CDR2 SYGVKD. The CDR3 length is 14 residues. The CDR3 nucleotides are TGTGCCATCAGTGACAGCCAGGAACAATATGGCTACACCTTC. Its translation is CAISDSQEQYGYTF.

This clone was detected a few times. The V call is TRBV2, the J call TRBJ2-2; 9 nucleotides line up with TRBD1. V trimming: 11 bases; J trimming: 6 bases; junction bases outside the gene matches: 13. Per germline, CDR1 SNHLY and CDR2 FYNNEI. CDR3 size: 15 residues. The CDR3 nucleotides are TGTGCCTGTAAACCGGGACAGGGAGGCGCCGGGGAGCTGTTTTTT. This gives the protein CACKPGQGGAGELFF.

This clone showed up just a few times. The rearrangement uses TRBV6-1 and TRBJ2-3; TRBD2 matches 7 bases. V lost 6 bases to trimming and J lost 4 bases; unmatched junction nucleotides: 10. The germline V gene has CDR1 MNHNS and CDR2 SASEGT. This CDR3 is built from 15 residues. The CDR3, as DNA: TGTGCCAGCAGATTTCGAGGGGAGGGAGCAGATACGCAGTATTTT. Its protein product is CASRFRGEGADTQYF.

The rearrangement joins TRBV28 to TRBJ2-5; 7 bases line up with TRBD1. The end of the DNA fits TRBJ2-7 better, so the J call may be wrong. The CDR3 is 12 residues long. Germline V gene data show CDR1 as MDHEN and CDR2 as SYDVKM. CDR3 region: CASSIQGPEQYF. The CDR3 DNA sequence: TGTGCCAGCAGCATACAGGGGCCCGAGCAGTACTTC.

The chain employs TRBV5-6 and TRBJ2-5, with TRBD1 identical over 12 bases. The junction had 9 bases not matched to a gene; V was cut back by 1 base and J by 11 bases. Germline-derived CDR1 and CDR2 are SGHDT and YYEEEE. The CDR3 runs to 15 residues. The CDR3 nucleotides are TGTGCCAGCAGCTTGACTGGGACAGGGGGCAGGGAGCAGTACTTC. Amino acid sequence: CASSLTGTGGREQYF.

In its sample, this clone was seen a few times. This chain uses TRBV4-1 with TRBJ1-2; 8 nucleotides line up with TRBD1. This CDR3 comprises 15 residues. From germline, CDR1 is MGHRA and CDR2 YSYEKL. The V segment lost 6 bases and the J segment 3 bases; nucleotides outside the gene matches: 9. The CDR3: CASRRPGQEDYGYTF. The CDR3 nucleotides are TGCGCCAGCAGACGACCGGGACAGGAGGACTATGGCTACACCTTC.

This sequence joins TRBV27 and TRBJ2-5, with D perhaps matching TRBD1 (7 bases). The CDR3 has 17 amino acids. Germline CDR1 reads MNHEY; CDR2 reads SMNVEV (reference sequence). V was trimmed by 7 bases and J by 6 bases, leaving 27 bases between them. CDR3 nucleotide sequence: TGTGCCAGCACCCCGACGGGGTCAGGGGGGAGTTTGAAGACCCAGTACTTC. This encodes CASTPTGSGGSLKTQYF.

The chain joins TRBV27 to TRBJ2-7; TRBD1 is a possible D gene (6 bases). The V end lost 5 bases, the J end lost 3 bases, and 17 bases lay between the germline ends. The CDR3 has 15 amino acids. Germline V gene lookup returns CDR1 MNHEY and CDR2 SMNVEV (reference sequence). The CDR3 nucleotides are TGTGCCAGCAGTGAACAAGGGGCAGGGGACTACGAGCAGTACTTC. It is translated as CASSEQGAGDYEQYF.

The chain recombines TRBV9 with TRBJ1-1, with a tentative D call TRBD1 (5 bases). Germline loops: CDR1 SGDLS, CDR2 YYNGEE. The CDR3 is 14 residues long. Trimming left V 3 bases short and J 4 bases short, with 13 bases between. The CDR3 reads CASSERTGGTEAFF. The CDR3 region has the DNA TGTGCCAGCAGCGAGCGAACGGGGGGCACTGAAGCTTTCTTT. Full variable domain (missing parts from reference TRBV9 and TRBJ1-1): DSGVTQTPKHLITATGQRVTLRCSPRSGDLSVYWYQQSLDQGLQFLIQYYNGEERAKGNILERFSAQQFPDLHSELNLSSLELGDSALYFCASSERTGGTEAFFGQGTRLTVV.

The genes are TRBV19 and TRBJ1-2; D uncertain. V was shortened by 7 bases and J by 1 base, with 16 bases between the two germline ends. Germline CDR1 reads LNHDA; CDR2 reads SQIVND (reference sequence). The CDR3 totals 15 residues. The CDR3 bases are TGTGCCAGTACAGGTGGAGGGAGAGGTAACTATGGCTACACCTTC. Translation: CASTGGGRGNYGYTF.

The chain has TRBV21-1 and TRBJ2-7; the table gives TRBD1 as D, unverified against the DNA. TRBV21-1 is recorded as a pseudogene. The CDR3 sequence is 15 residues long. CDR3 in DNA: TGTGCCACTTTCGTTGGGACAGGGGGCTCTGGCGAGCAGTACTTC. Its protein product is CATFVGTGGSGEQYF.

The chain recombines TRBV14 with TRBJ2-1, with TRBD2 matching over 14 bases. Germline lookup yields CDR1 SGHDN and CDR2 FVKESK. The CDR3 extends over 17 amino acids. The trim removed 1 base at V and 4 bases at J, leaving 3 bases unmatched. The CDR3 DNA is TGTGCCAGCAGCCAAGGGACTAGCGGGAGGAGGTACAATGAGCAGTTCTTC. Amino acid sequence: CASSQGTSGRRYNEQFF. Looking up the rest from reference TRBV14 and TRBJ2-1 gives the full variable domain: EAGVTQFPSHSVIEKGQTVTLRCDPISGHDNLYWYRRVMGKEIKFLLHFVKESKQDESGMPNNRFLAERTGGTYSTLKVQPAELEDSGVYFCASSQGTSGRRYNEQFFGPGTRLTVL.

This clone showed up just a few times. The V gene is TRBV6-1, the J gene TRBJ2-5; possibly TRBD1 for D (5 bases). The length of the CDR3 is 13 residues. Trimming cost V 7 bases and J 5 bases, with 14 bases left between them. Germline lookup yields CDR1 MNHNS and CDR2 SASEGT. CDR3 loop: CASTLLGLETQYF. In DNA, the CDR3 is TGTGCCAGCACCCTTTTGGGGCTGGAGACCCAGTACTTC.

This chain links TRBV6-1 with TRBJ2-1, with TRBD2 identical over 9 bases. The junction had 12 bases not matched to a gene; V was cut back by 3 bases and J by 9 bases. This CDR3 is 16 amino acids long. Germline CDR1 and CDR2: MNHNS and SASEGT. CDR3 DNA sequence: TGTGCCAGCAGTGAGTTCCTAGCGGGCGGGGGGGGTGAGCAGTTCTTC. Its protein product is CASSEFLAGGGGEQFF.

The genes are TRBV27 and TRBJ2-1; 8 positions agree with TRBD2. Trimming cost V 8 bases and J 5 bases; bases outside gene matches: 11. CDR3 length: 15 residues. In germline, CDR1 is MNHEY, CDR2 SMNVEV (reference sequence). CDR3 in amino acids: CASAVSLAGDNEQFF. In DNA, the CDR3 is TGTGCCAGCGCTGTAAGCCTAGCGGGCGACAATGAGCAGTTCTTC.

This clone was seen only once. V gene TRBV27 combines with J gene TRBJ1-1; D is ambiguous. Trimming removed 4 bases from V and 0 bases from J, with 12 bases in between. In germline, CDR1 is MNHEY, CDR2 SMNVEV (reference sequence). This CDR3 contains 15 residues. In DNA form, the CDR3 reads TGTGCCAGCAGTTATACGAGGAATTTGAACACTGAAGCTTTCTTT. Its translation is CASSYTRNLNTEAFF.

A few counts support this clone. This rearrangement joins TRBV9 to TRBJ2-5, with 7 bases matching TRBD1. The CDR3 sequence is 14 residues long. Per germline, CDR1 SGDLS and CDR2 YYNGEE. The V and J ends lost 3 bases and 1 base, in that order; junction bases with no gene match: 3. This chain's CDR3 is CASSAQGIQETQYF. The CDR3 nucleotides read TGTGCCAGCAGCGCACAGGGGATCCAAGAGACCCAGTACTTC.